The entry below describes one TCR beta chain. Assay: immunoSEQ multiplex PCR; the TCRdb copy retains only in-frame clones and omits some. Among fewer than 110,000 clones listed, 75% to 95% were seen once. The CDR3 runs 14 residues. Per germline, CDR1 SGHRS and CDR2 YFSETQ. V lost 4 bases to trimming and J lost 3 bases, with 14 bases between them. The data stem from a study of T cell changes during pregnancy in multiple sclerosis. The chain has TRBV5-1 and TRBJ2-7; D uncertain. Sequencing used peripheral blood, obtained in the second trimester of pregnancy. The receptor's source is a female donor with multiple sclerosis, enrolled in a pregnancy study. CDR3 region: CASSTITPNYEQYF. The CDR3 DNA sequence: TGCGCCAGCAGCACAATAACCCCAAACTACGAGCAGTACTTC.